A selection of T cell receptor beta chains follows, all from one sample in a study of regulatory T cells in long-lasting Graves disease. Using its own MiXCR run on the multiplex PCR reads, TCRdb lists one record per CDR3 protein. Of about 440,000 distinct CDR3 sequences in the sample, about 15% were seen once. These same data were also listed under a study on T cells in Graves' hyperthyroidism and ophthalmopathy.

The specimen was peripheral blood mononuclear cells (PBMCs), collected at new diagnosis, from a patient treated with antithyroid drugs. These TCRs come from a woman aged 25 to 39 with Graves disease. Both conserved end residues are part of each CDR3. D genes are given only for firm matches. Size is stated for part of the rows, as once, few or many counts, or as a class when the clone is expanded.

clone_size | j_call | d_call | v_call | cdr3_aa | cdr3_nt
few | TRBJ2-1 | . | TRBV6-2/TRBV6-3 | CASSGTSLGGEQFF | TGTGCCAGCAGCGGGACTTCTCTCGGCGGTGAGCAGTTCTTC
few | TRBJ2-3 | . | TRBV27 | CASSLIGLLDTQYF | TGTGCCAGCAGTTTGATCGGGCTACTCGATACGCAGTATTTT
many | TRBJ1-3 | . | TRBV28 | CASIQGRAGNTIYF | TGTGCCAGCATCCAGGGAAGGGCTGGAAACACCATATATTTT
. | TRBJ2-1 | TRBD2 | TRBV28 | CASSSIIKSLGLAGDEQFF | TGTGCCAGCAGTTCCATAATAAAATCCCTGGGACTAGCGGGAGATGAGCAGTTCTTC
few | TRBJ1-3 | TRBD1 | TRBV5-6 | CASSLVGTAFSGNTIYF | TGTGCCAGCAGCTTGGTTGGGACAGCCTTCTCTGGAAACACCATATATTTT
few | TRBJ1-1 | TRBD1 | TRBV5-8 | CASRRQGYGAFF | TGTGCCAGCAGACGACAGGGGTACGGGGCTTTCTTT
few | TRBJ2-7 | . | TRBV12-3/TRBV12-4 | CASSFVTDEQYF | TGTGCCAGCAGTTTCGTTACGGACGAGCAGTACTTC
many | TRBJ1-5 | TRBD1 | TRBV6-1 | CASSTSGGNQPQHF | TGTGCCAGCAGTACCTCAGGGGGCAACCAGCCCCAGCATTTT
once | TRBJ2-7 | TRBD2 | TRBV20-1 | CSARGLAGGQVEQYF | TGCAGTGCTAGGGGACTAGCGGGAGGGCAGGTCGAGCAGTACTTC
many | TRBJ2-7 | TRBD2 | TRBV20-1 | CSARDPRGASGRESSYEQYF | TGCAGTGCTAGAGATCCCCGTGGGGCTAGCGGGCGAGAGAGCTCCTACGAGCAGTACTTC
many | TRBJ2-6 | . | TRBV7-9 | CASSLGAPGANVLTF | TGTGCCAGCAGCTTAGGAGCTCCTGGGGCCAACGTCCTGACTTTC
. | TRBJ1-5 | . | TRBV6-1 | CASSEGWGLGQPQHF | TGTGCCAGCAGTGAGGGGTGGGGGCTAGGTCAGCCCCAGCATTTT
. | TRBJ2-3 | . | TRBV7-9 | CASSSPVDTQYF | TGTGCCAGCAGCTCCCCGGTAGATACGCAGTATTTT
many | TRBJ2-1 | . | TRBV18 | CASSLLTLTSYNEQFF | TGTGCCAGCTCGCTACTAACTTTGACCTCCTACAATGAGCAGTTCTTC
many | TRBJ1-1 | TRBD1 | TRBV5-6 | CASSWGTGSAEAFF | TGTGCCAGCAGCTGGGGGACAGGGAGCGCTGAAGCTTTCTTT
many | TRBJ2-7 | . | TRBV28 | CASSGASYEQYF | TGTGCCAGTAGCGGAGCTTCCTACGAGCAGTACTTC
few | TRBJ2-7 | . | TRBV4-2 | CASSQGDLFAGTKSSYEQYF | TGTGCCAGCAGCCAAGGGGACCTATTTGCTGGCACCAAGAGCTCCTACGAGCAGTACTTC
. | TRBJ1-2 | TRBD1 | TRBV6-5 | CASSLGILAGTGGEIYGYTF | TGTGCCAGCAGTTTGGGAATATTAGCCGGGACAGGGGGCGAAATCTATGGCTACACCTTC
. | TRBJ1-1 | TRBD1 | TRBV20-1 | CSARDFGTETMNTEAFF | TGCAGTGCTAGAGATTTCGGGACAGAGACCATGAACACTGAAGCTTTCTTT
. | TRBJ2-7 | TRBD2 | TRBV3-1 | CASSRGGTTYEQYF | TGTGCCAGCAGCCGGGGGGGAACAACCTACGAGCAGTACTTC
many | TRBJ2-3 | TRBD2 | TRBV7-9 | CASSQRTSGPDTQYF | TGTGCCAGCAGCCAAAGGACTAGCGGGCCAGATACGCAGTATTTT
. | TRBJ1-2 | TRBD1 | TRBV18 | CASSSRGRGQGGYTF | TGTGCCAGCTCCTCGCGGGGCAGGGGGCAAGGTGGCTACACCTTC
few | TRBJ1-5 | . | TRBV5-1 | CASSLLGTGPQHF | TGTGCCAGCAGCTTGCTAGGGACGGGGCCCCAGCATTTT
. | TRBJ1-1 | . | TRBV2 | CASIGQWGTEAFF | TGTGCCAGCATCGGACAATGGGGCACTGAAGCTTTCTTT
many | TRBJ1-2 | . | TRBV5-1 | CASSGPDTAASYTF | TGCGCCAGCAGCGGCCCCGACACGGCGGCGTCCTACACCTTC
many | TRBJ2-1 | . | TRBV7-8 | CASSRLGGGYNEQFF | TGTGCCAGCAGCCGCTTGGGTGGGGGGTACAATGAGCAGTTCTTC
many | TRBJ2-5 | TRBD1 | TRBV20-1 | CSAGDSQKETQYF | TGCAGTGCTGGGGACAGCCAAAAAGAGACCCAGTACTTC
few | TRBJ2-3 | TRBD2 | TRBV9 | CASSDGLVNTDTQYF | TGTGCCAGCAGCGACGGACTAGTCAATACAGATACGCAGTATTTT
few | TRBJ1-1 | TRBD1 | TRBV10-3 | CAIRLGQRGTEAFF | TGTGCCATCAGATTGGGACAGAGAGGCACTGAAGCTTTCTTT
many | TRBJ1-1 | . | TRBV11-2 | CASTHYSSVGIRTEAFF | TGTGCCAGCACCCACTACTCCTCGGTGGGGATCAGAACTGAAGCTTTCTTT
many | TRBJ2-3 | TRBD2 | TRBV5-1 | CASSLQTSGNADTQYF | TGCGCCAGCAGCTTGCAGACTAGCGGGAACGCAGATACGCAGTATTTT